The T cell receptor (beta chain) under discussion was sequenced for a study of blood T cells in healthy people across ages. Findings and limits, study-wide: In older individuals, TCR beta diversity per million T cells was lower, falling roughly linearly with age.

A sample-barcoded 5' primer and a J-beta primer mix were used in a second PCR of roughly 6 to 11 cycles. Samples each returned at least 3 million CDR3-containing paired-end reads. Using its own MiXCR run on the 5' RACE reads, TCRdb lists one record per CDR3 protein. Among some 1.4 million distinct CDR3 sequences listed, 42% were seen once. The V gene lost 5 bases and the J gene lost 3 bases, with 13 bases spanning the gap. This CDR3 has 15 amino acids. The germline V gene has CDR1 PRHDT and CDR2 FYEKMQ (reference sequence). In the case of this clonotype: Its cognate antigen is unknown.

The chain links TRBV13 to TRBJ2-2; D unresolved. The TCR sequence derives from a woman aged 18-29 years in good health. What was sequenced was blood. The CDR3 protein is CASSPRVGHTGELFF. CDR3 DNA sequence: TGTGCCAGCAGCCCCCGGGTAGGGCACACCGGGGAGCTGTTTTTT.